Following are 28 T cell receptor beta chains from one sample sequenced in a study of T cell changes during pregnancy in multiple sclerosis. Some clones are missing from TCRdb's copy, which holds only in-frame ones; the method was immunoSEQ multiplex PCR. This table has approximately 45,000 clones, under 95% appearing once. The sample consisted of CD8+ T cells from peripheral blood mononuclear cells, taken in the second trimester of pregnancy. The receptors shown here come from a female donor with multiple sclerosis, enrolled in a pregnancy study.

This clone has just one count. The V call is TRBV15, the J call TRBJ2-3, with TRBD2 matching over 7 bases. The J segment lost 2 bases and the V segment lost 3 bases, leaving 8 bases of the junction unmatched. The CDR3 spans 16 residues. Germline loops: CDR1 LNHNV, CDR2 YYDKDF (reference sequence). CDR3: CATSRERGWFTDTQYF. In DNA form, the CDR3 reads TGTGCCACCAGCAGGGAGCGGGGCTGGTTCACAGATACGCAGTATTTT.

This rearrangement joins TRBV7-9 to TRBJ2-4, with 12 nucleotides matching TRBD2. This CDR3 has 16 amino acids. Losses at the gene ends were 4 bases for V and 6 bases for J; bases not matched to a gene: 7. In germline, CDR1 is SEHNR, CDR2 FQNEAQ (reference sequence). The CDR3 sequence: CASSSPSGGDRNIQYF. The DNA of the CDR3 is TGTGCCAGCAGCTCCCCTAGCGGGGGGGACAGAAACATTCAGTACTTC.

The CDR3 DNA follows: TGTGCCAGTAGTCAGGGGGACAGGGGATCCTACGAGCAGTACTTC. Translated: CASSQGDRGSYEQYF. The rearrangement uses TRBV19 and TRBJ2-7, with TRBD1 matching 10 bases. V was pared by 5 bases and J by 1 base, with 5 bases of the junction left unmatched. The CDR3 is 15 residues long. CDR1 LNHDA and CDR2 SQIVND come from the germline V gene (reference sequence).

This chain connects TRBV19 to TRBJ1-1; D is unresolved. Germline loops: CDR1 LNHDA, CDR2 SQIVND (reference sequence). This CDR3 is built from 12 residues. The V end was cut by 1 base, the J end by 5 bases, with 5 bases between. The CDR3 region has the DNA TGTGCCAGTAGTATAGGAGTGACTGAAGCTTTCTTT. Amino acid sequence: CASSIGVTEAFF.

The chain links TRBV6-1 to TRBJ2-7, with no clear D. Trimming left V 2 bases short and J 4 bases short, with 6 bases between. The CDR3 is 12 amino acids. The V gene's germline CDR1 is MNHNS and CDR2 SASEGT. CDR3 sequence (DNA): TGTGCCAGCAGTGAATCCTCTTACGAGCAGTACTTC. It translates to CASSESSYEQYF.

This clone was found a few times. The chain combines TRBV27 with TRBJ2-7, with D perhaps matching TRBD1 (5 bases). Trimming removed 5 bases from V and 6 bases from J, with 17 bases in between. The CDR3 has 14 amino acids. Germline loops: CDR1 MNHEY, CDR2 SMNVEV (reference sequence). The CDR3 loop reads CASSPGQERSEQYF. Here the CDR3 DNA reads TGTGCCAGCAGTCCCGGACAAGAGAGAAGCGAGCAGTACTTC.

The V and J genes are TRBV13 and TRBJ2-3; TRBD2 agrees at 7 bases. The CDR3 runs to 15 residues. The germline V gene has CDR1 PRHDT and CDR2 FYEKMQ (reference sequence). Germline trimming cut 5 bases from V and 3 bases from J; bases unmatched to any gene: 8. The CDR3, as DNA: TGTGCCAGCAGCCCCCAACTAGCGTCTACAGATACGCAGTATTTT. Translating gives CASSPQLASTDTQYF.

This sequence joins TRBV4-1 and TRBJ1-3; the D gene is possibly TRBD1 (5 bases). The CDR3 has 16 amino acids. Deletions cut 0 bases from V and 0 bases from J, with 9 bases between. Germline V gene sequence: CDR1 MGHRA, CDR2 YSYEKL. This CDR3 is CASSQDQGFSGNTIYF. DNA of the CDR3: TGCGCCAGCAGCCAAGATCAGGGTTTCTCTGGAAACACCATATATTTT.

This chain uses TRBV15 with TRBJ1-1; 7 bases match TRBD1. The CDR3 contains 13 residues. Per germline, CDR1 LNHNV and CDR2 YYDKDF (reference sequence). Trimming removed 3 bases from V and 3 bases from J; junction bases left unmatched: 1. CDR3 in DNA: TGTGCCACCAGCAGCGACAGGGACACTGAAGCTTTCTTT. Translating gives CATSSDRDTEAFF.

The chain joins TRBV6-1 to TRBJ1-5, with TRBD1 identical over 7 bases. CDR3 length: 12 amino acids. The germline CDR1 and CDR2 sequences are MNHNS and SASEGT. The V and J ends lost 7 bases and 8 bases, in that order; junction bases with no gene match: 5. For the CDR3, the DNA is TGTGCCAGCAAGGGGGCCGCCGAGCCCCAGCATTTT. Protein product: CASKGAAEPQHF.

This clone was observed a single time. The chain combines TRBV27 with TRBJ2-1, with TRBD2 matching 14 bases. After removal of 6 bases from V and 2 bases from J, the junction contained 6 bases not matched to a gene. This CDR3 region has 17 residues. Per the germline V gene, CDR1 is MNHEY and CDR2 is SMNVEV (reference sequence). The CDR3 is CASRMTSGGGPYNEQFF. The CDR3 nucleotides are TGTGCCAGCAGAATGACTAGCGGGGGGGGTCCCTACAATGAGCAGTTCTTC.

The V gene is TRBV7-8, the J gene TRBJ1-5; 8 bases map to TRBD1. The CDR3 is 15 amino acids. V shed 7 bases, J shed 4 bases, and the junction held 9 bases outside the gene matches. CDR1 and CDR2 from the germline V gene are SGHVS and FQNEAQ. As DNA, the CDR3 is TGTGCCAGCACCCCCCAGGGGGCGGGGAATCAGCCCCAGCATTTT. It encodes CASTPQGAGNQPQHF.

This clone was detected only a few times. The chain joins TRBV13 to TRBJ2-6; D perhaps matches TRBD1 (5 bases). CDR3 length: 17 amino acids. The ends were cut back, 0 bases at V and 0 bases at J, with 9 bases in the middle. CDR1 is PRHDT, CDR2 FYEKMQ, per germline (reference sequence). The CDR3 reads CASSLGLRGSGANVLTF. As DNA, the CDR3 is TGTGCCAGCAGCTTAGGCCTTAGGGGCTCTGGGGCCAACGTCCTGACTTTC.

The chain joins TRBV11-2 to TRBJ2-7; the match to TRBD2 covers 7 bases. CDR1 is SGHAT and CDR2 is FQNNGV in the germline V gene. J was trimmed by 4 bases and V by 5 bases; bases with no gene match: 11. The CDR3 loop spans 15 amino acids. CDR3 in DNA: TGTGCCAGCAGCAGCGGGACCTGGATAGGGTACGAGCAGTACTTC. Translated: CASSSGTWIGYEQYF.

CDR3 amino acids: CASNRAVNNEQFF. The DNA of the CDR3 is TGTGCCAGCAACAGGGCAGTTAACAATGAGCAGTTCTTC. The chain has TRBV6-5 and TRBJ2-1, with D tentatively TRBD1 (6 bases). Germline V lookup: CDR1 MNHEY, CDR2 SVGAGI. Trimming took 7 bases from V and 5 from J, leaving 12 bases between them. CDR3 length equals 13 residues.

In regard to this clone: One junction end does not reproduce the germline sequence, and a read error may be involved. The chain couples TRBV7-2 to TRBJ1-2; no clear D gene. CDR1 is SGHTA and CDR2 is FQGNSA in the germline V gene. This CDR3 spans 12 amino acids. CDR3 amino acids: CASSSYPYDYTF. DNA for the CDR3: TGTGCCAGCAGCTCGTACCCCTATGACTACACCTTC.

The chain has TRBV4-3 and TRBJ1-2, with D perhaps TRBD1 (6 bases). The V and J ends lost 4 bases and 5 bases respectively, with 11 bases between them. CDR1 and CDR2 from the germline V gene are LGHNA and YSLEER. There are 13 residues in the CDR3. The CDR3: CASSPGHPYGYTF. For the CDR3, the DNA is TGCGCCAGCAGCCCGGGACATCCTTATGGCTACACCTTC.

The chain couples TRBV7-9 to TRBJ2-3; 11 bases agree with TRBD2. The CDR3 contains 13 residues. V lost 9 bases and J lost 3; bases outside the gene matches: 2. Germline assignment: CDR1 SEHNR and CDR2 FQNEAQ (reference sequence). CDR3 sequence (DNA): TGTGCCAGTTCTAGCGGGGGGACAGATACGCAGTATTTT. This codes for CASSSGGTDTQYF.

The chain links TRBV6-6 to TRBJ2-7; TRBD2 matches at 10 bases. V shed 2 bases and J 0 bases; nucleotides not matched to a gene: 4. Germline CDR1 and CDR2: MNHNY and SVGAGI (reference sequence). This CDR3 is built from 16 residues. The CDR3 coding sequence is TGTGCCAGCAGTTACGTGACTAGCGGGCCCTCCTACGAGCAGTACTTC. It is translated as CASSYVTSGPSYEQYF.

This chain uses TRBV13 with TRBJ1-5; 11 bases align to TRBD1. J was trimmed by 2 bases and V by 5 bases; bases with no gene match: 8. Germline lookup yields CDR1 PRHDT and CDR2 FYEKMQ (reference sequence). The CDR3 length is 17 residues. CDR3 amino acids: CASSQGTGGGGNQPQHF. Here the CDR3 DNA reads TGTGCCAGCAGCCAAGGGACAGGGGGAGGGGGCAATCAGCCCCAGCATTTT.

The CDR3 DNA reads as TGTGCCAGCCGTCCGTACACCGGGGAGCTGTTTTTT. This gives the protein CASRPYTGELFF. The chain couples TRBV27 to TRBJ2-2; D unclear. The germline gives CDR1 MNHEY, CDR2 SMNVEV (reference sequence). CDR3 length: 12 residues. The V gene lost 8 bases and the J gene lost 3 bases, with 7 bases spanning the gap.

The gene calls are TRBV19 and TRBJ2-1, with 7 bases fitting TRBD2. There are 16 residues in the CDR3. The germline gives CDR1 LNHDA, CDR2 SQIVND (reference sequence). With 3 bases clipped from V and 4 bases from J, the junction kept 9 bases outside the gene matches. The CDR3 region is CASSIGAASGYNEQFF. The CDR3 nucleotides read TGTGCCAGTAGTATCGGCGCGGCTAGCGGATACAATGAGCAGTTCTTC.

This clone was found once. This chain joins TRBV27 and TRBJ2-7; no definite D call. Germline assignment: CDR1 MNHEY and CDR2 SMNVEV (reference sequence). This CDR3 is 14 amino acids long. Trimming shortened V by 4 bases and J by 2 bases, and 12 bases separated the two germline ends. The CDR3 spells CASSWIDKTYEQYF. The CDR3, as DNA: TGTGCCAGCAGTTGGATCGACAAAACCTACGAGCAGTACTTC.

The chain uses TRBV5-4 and TRBJ2-2; no reliable D call. Germline CDR1 and CDR2: SGHNT and YYREEE (reference sequence). V was cut by 2 bases and J by 5 bases, with 7 bases left in between. The CDR3 has 13 amino acids. CDR3 nucleotides: TGTGCCAGCAGCTTCGCTAGGACCGGGGAGCTGTTTTTT. It yields the protein CASSFARTGELFF.

The CDR3 DNA reads as TGTGCCAGCAGACGCCCAGACGGGGGTAGCTACGAGCAGTACTTC. Translation gives CASRRPDGGSYEQYF. The chain uses TRBV2 and TRBJ2-7, with D maybe TRBD2 (6 bases). CDR3 size: 15 residues. Germline CDR1 is SNHLY and CDR2 is FYNNEI. Trimming removed 6 bases at V and 3 bases at J, with 18 bases between.

The chain has TRBV29-1 and TRBJ2-2, with D maybe TRBD1 (6 bases). The CDR3 has 12 amino acids. Trimming left V 5 bases short and J 4 bases short, with 8 bases between. Germline lookup yields CDR1 SQVTM and CDR2 ANQGSEA. The CDR3, as DNA: TGCAGCGTTCCACAGGGCACCGGGGAGCTGTTTTTT. Protein sequence: CSVPQGTGELFF.

The chain couples TRBV10-3 to TRBJ2-7, with TRBD1 matching over 8 bases. Germline CDR1 is ENHRY and CDR2 is SYGVKD. There are 12 residues in the CDR3. Trimming cost V 8 bases and J 1 base; bases outside gene matches: 1. CDR3: CAIQGASYEQYF. The CDR3 DNA reads TGTGCCATCCAGGGGGCATCCTACGAGCAGTACTTC.

The chain carries TRBV28 and TRBJ2-2; TRBD2 agrees at 7 bases. Germline trimming cut 2 bases from V and 6 bases from J; bases unmatched to any gene: 6. The germline CDR1 and CDR2 sequences are MDHEN and SYDVKM. CDR3 length equals 15 residues. Written as DNA, the CDR3 is TGTGCCAGCAGTTTAACTCGGGGGAGGGCCGGGGAGCTGTTTTTT. As protein: CASSLTRGRAGELFF. Complete variable domain (other parts from reference TRBV28 and TRBJ2-2): DVKVTQSSRYLVKRTGEKVFLECVQDMDHENMFWYRQDPGLGLRLIYFSYDVKMKEKGDIPEGYSVSREKKERFSLILESASTNQTSMYLCASSLTRGRAGELFFGEGSRLTVL.